This T cell receptor beta chain was identified in a study of T cells of healthy individuals. There are many counts of this clonotype. There are 14 residues in the CDR3. Germline V gives CDR1 MRHNA, CDR2 SNTAGT. Trimming took off 0 bases at V and 5 bases at J, with 5 bases between the two ends. TCRdb passed the 5' RACE reads through MiXCR, listing each CDR3 protein once. There are 60,000 to 70,000 distinct CDR3 sequences in the sample; 15% to 20% occur only once, and roughly 4.7% lies in the top ten. This receptor was taken from a human donor in good health. The chain recombines TRBV6-4 with TRBJ1-6; TRBD1 is a possible D gene (5 bases). The CDR3 DNA reads TGTGCCAGCAGTGACTCAGGGGATAATTCACCCCTCCACTTT. It specifies CASSDSGDNSPLHF.